This T cell receptor (beta chain) was found in a study of spatial heterogeneity in lung cancer. The overall study: Tumor regions showed TCR transcript counts that correlated strongly with a T cell module score from matched bulk RNA-seq. General study findings and limits: Expanded intratumoral alpha and beta TCR counts tracked tumor mutation counts. The counts of expanded TCRs, ubiquitous and regional, tracked ubiquitous and regional nonsynonymous mutations, respectively.

V was pared by 2 bases and J by 1 base, with 18 bases between. The CDR3 covers 17 residues. Germline CDR1 reads ENHRY; CDR2 reads SYGVKD. Using its own MiXCR run on the 5' RACE reads, TCRdb lists one record per CDR3 protein. The sample contains 5,500 to 9,000 distinct CDR3 sequences, roughly 14% of which appear only once. This clonotype was observed at least ten times. Its antigen is not identified. Time point reported: sample taken at primary tumor resection. Without sorting, whole RNA was sequenced from tumor, nontumor lung or frozen PBMC. The input for sequencing was lung tumor tissue, taken at surgery. The chain couples TRBV10-3 to TRBJ2-7; the D gene is possibly TRBD1 (7 bases). The TCR was taken from a male donor with early-stage non-small cell lung cancer. The CDR3 loop is CAISEAGGTTGSYEQYF. In DNA form, the CDR3 reads TGTGCCATCAGTGAGGCAGGGGGGACGACAGGATCCTACGAGCAGTACTTC.